This TCR beta chain was obtained from a study of T cell responses to AZD1222 COVID-19 vaccine. Study in general: Pooling of second doses given at about 4 or about 12 weeks was done.

Comment on this clone: Its cognate antigen is unknown.

Overall study findings and caveats: Donors were mostly white British, more females; clonal diversity possibly underestimated. Repertoires were sampled only after the peak T cell response.

Germline CDR1 and CDR2: SGHNT and YYREEE (reference sequence). The CDR3 runs to 16 residues. Losses at the gene ends were 4 bases for V and 3 bases for J; bases not matched to a gene: 12. Generated by immunoSEQ multiplex PCR, the TCRdb table keeps only in-frame clones and is missing some. Of 150,000 or so clones listed, 85% to 95% are singletons. The TCR comes from an adult in good health. The material was peripheral blood, obtained on day 0 of AZD1222 vaccination. This chain connects TRBV5-4 to TRBJ1-1, with 7 bases that match TRBD1. The CDR3 bases are TGTGCCAGCAGCCCCAAGAGGACAGGACGGGACACTGAAGCTTTCTTT. Its protein product is CASSPKRTGRDTEAFF. The whole variable domain, filled in from reference TRBV5-4 and TRBJ1-1, reads ETGVTQSPTHLIKTRGQQVTLRCSSQSGHNTVSWYQQALGQGPQFIFQYYREEENGRGNFPPRFSGLQFPNYSSELNVNALELDDSALYLCASSPKRTGRDTEAFFGQGTRLTVV.